Reported below is one T cell receptor beta chain. The antigen this receptor binds is unknown. No base-level quality is on record; no much larger clone is a single base apart. This entry belongs to a study of early T cells in non-severe SARS-CoV-2 infection (dated by TCRdb to 2020 to 2022). In the study overall: TCR sequencing used bulk RNA from unsorted whole blood, so alpha and beta chains could not be paired.

Trimming removed 5 bases from V and 5 bases from J, leaving 14 bases between the germline ends. The CDR3 has 14 amino acids, counting the end cysteine and phenylalanine. Of all the DNA, just the CDR3 is kept, 42 bases in frame from base 1. The germline V gene provides CDR1 SGHNT and CDR2 YENEEA. Here is what the overall study found, with its caveats: VDJdb matching was skewed toward anti-spike CD8 responses and likely underestimated virus-specific expansions by missing private and CD4 specificities.

A case-control design nested within a healthcare worker cohort in London, UK, was used, with weekly nasopharyngeal swab PCR tests and blood sampling performed. Healthcare workers were recruited between 23 and 31 March 2020, during the week of the UK lockdown, and were followed weekly for up to roughly 16 weeks. Library preparation used 5' RACE. For sequencing, a NextSeq 500 was employed. In the TCR library protocol, unique molecular identifiers were attached to individual cDNA molecules to correct for PCR bias and sequencing error. TCR alpha and beta chains were both sequenced, and the abundances of alpha and beta sequences in each sample were closely correlated with each other. Per the authors' processing: V gene, J gene and CDR3 annotation of TCR sequences was performed with Decombinator V4. TCRs were defined as expanded if a significant change between any two time points was detected under a Poisson model with p below 0.0001. TCR abundances were normalised to the total number of TCRs sequenced per sample and expressed as counts per million. MAIT TCRs were defined by TRAV1-2 paired with TRAJ12, TRAJ20 or TRAJ33, and iNKT TCRs by TRAV10 paired with TRAJ18. A search of VDJdb, accessed on 1 November 2021, was run for TCRs annotated to CMV, EBV and SARS-CoV-2, with TCRs annotated for multiple antigens excluded. TCRdb itself trimmed the public reads at Q25 with fastp, ran MiXCR and retained productive beta chains. Each entry merges the rows of one CDR3 protein and shows their most common DNA and genes. The V and J calls were determined by TCRdb, not by the authors. A total of 90,000 to 120,000 distinct CDR3 sequences appear in this sample, 8.5% to 14% of them only once. About 8.1% of the sample belongs to the ten largest clones.

The sequencing input was whole blood. The TCR sequence derives from an adult who was a healthcare worker with PCR-confirmed SARS-CoV-2 infection or an uninfected control (not recorded which). The chain joins TRBV11-3 to TRBJ2-3, with the D segment possibly TRBD1 or TRBD2, each aligning over 5 bases. The CDR3 protein is CASSQRDAGDTQYF. The bases are TGTGCCAGCAGCCAACGGGACGCTGGAGATACGCAGTATTTT.